These 29 T cell receptor beta chains were all obtained from the same sample, sequenced in a study of molecular identifiers for immune sequencing clone quantification. TCRdb reprocessed the PCR reads via MiXCR and lists one record per CDR3 protein. This table has 490,000 or so distinct CDR3 sequences, 20% to 25% appearing once. Sequencing was done on a sample of naive CD8+ T cells from blood, with Jurkat cell RNA spiked in. Subset specified: FACS-sorted CD8+CD4-CCR7+CD45RA+ naive T cells. The receptors here all came from a human donor in good health. Some libraries in this study had Jurkat cell RNA spiked in.

J is TRBJ1-2 and V is TRBV29-1; no clear D gene. This CDR3 contains 10 residues. In germline, CDR1 is SQVTM, CDR2 ANQGSEA. Trimming removed 3 bases at V and 2 bases at J, with 1 base between. The CDR3 spells CSVENYGYTF. Written as DNA, the CDR3 is TGCAGCGTTGAGAACTATGGCTACACCTTC. The variable domain in full, with the rest retrieved from reference TRBV29-1 and TRBJ1-2, is SAVISQKPSRDICQRGTSLTIQCQVDSQVTMMFWYRQQPGQSLTLIATANQGSEATYESGFVIDKFPISRPNLTFSTLTVSNMSPEDSSIYLCSVENYGYTFGSGTRLTVV.

The chain couples TRBV28 to TRBJ2-7; D could derive from TRBD1 or TRBD2 (6 bases each). Germline V lookup: CDR1 MDHEN, CDR2 SYDVKM. V was pared by 5 bases and J by 3 bases, with 23 bases between. The CDR3 length is 17 residues. CDR3 region: CASSPGAGSTNFYEQYF. The CDR3, as DNA: TGTGCCAGCAGTCCAGGGGCGGGATCAACCAATTTCTACGAGCAGTACTTC.

There are a few counts of this clonotype. The chain couples TRBV6-2 or TRBV6-3 to TRBJ2-3; D is perhaps TRBD2 (6 bases). The CDR3 covers 14 residues. The V end lost 7 bases, the J end lost 0 bases, and 11 bases lay between the germline ends. Germline assignment: CDR1 MNHEY and CDR2 SVGEGT. CDR3 bases: TGTGCCAGCACGGGAGAGGCTAGCACAGATACGCAGTATTTT. Encoded protein: CASTGEASTDTQYF.

This clonotype occurred a few times. An end of the junction differs from the germline gene, which may be a read error. CDR3 sequence (DNA): TGTGGCAGCAGTGCGGTCGGCTCATCCGAGGAAGCTTTCTTT. Protein sequence: CGSSAVGSSEEAFF. V gene TRBV6-2 or TRBV6-3 combines with J gene TRBJ1-1, with D unclear. Germline CDR1 is MNHEY and CDR2 is SVGEGT. The CDR3 has 14 amino acids.

The V and J genes are TRBV29-1 and TRBJ2-7; 9 bases fit TRBD1. CDR1 is SQVTM, CDR2 ANQGSEA, per germline. The length of the CDR3 is 13 residues. Unmatched junction bases numbered 10, after V lost 7 bases and J lost 6 bases. The CDR3 loop is CSAGGTGTGEQYF. The DNA for the CDR3 is TGCAGCGCCGGAGGGACAGGGACAGGCGAGCAGTACTTC.

Concerning this clonotype itself: Mismatch with germline at one junction end may stem from a read error. The chain recombines TRBV10-3 with TRBJ2-3; TRBD1 might be the D (6 bases). Germline CDR1 is ENHRY and CDR2 is SYGVKD. The CDR3 totals 17 residues. DNA of the CDR3: TGTGCCGTCAGTGAGACTTCAGGGGCCCCCTCTGTAGATACGCAGTATTTT. It codes for CAVSETSGAPSVDTQYF.

This clonotype occurred many times. The V and J genes are TRBV11-1 and TRBJ2-3; no clear D gene. Germline assignment: CDR1 SGHAT and CDR2 FQDESV (reference sequence). V gave up 5 bases and J gave up 4 bases, with 10 bases separating them. The CDR3 covers 13 residues. Written as DNA, the CDR3 is TGTGCCAGCAGCGATGAATTCGCAGATACGCAGTATTTT. It encodes CASSDEFADTQYF.

Concerning this clonotype: It may be a read error: a sequence one base away is much more abundant. The chain carries TRBV13 and TRBJ1-1; D might be TRBD1 (5 bases). This CDR3 contains 16 residues. Germline values: CDR1 PRHDT, CDR2 FYEKMQ (reference sequence). The CDR3 sequence: CASSSPPDTENTETFF. The CDR3 nucleotides are TGTGCCAGCAGCTCCCCTCCGGACACCGAGAACACTGAAACTTTCTTT.

A remark on this clonotype: A much larger clone sits a single nucleotide away, making a read error possible. The CDR3 does not end in the conserved phenylalanine or tryptophan, so this is likely a read error. The chain has TRBV7-6 and TRBJ2-5, with D unclear. Germline-derived CDR1 and CDR2 are SGHVS and FNYEAQ. The CDR3 has 12 amino acids. Trimming took 5 bases from V and 4 from J, leaving 8 bases between them. The CDR3 sequence: CASSPPTETQYY. CDR3 nucleotide sequence: TGTGCCAGCAGCCCCCCAACAGAGACCCAGTACTAC.

This clonotype appeared once. The V gene is TRBV5-6, the J gene TRBJ1-4, with TRBD1 matching over 8 bases. Germline CDR1 SGHDT, CDR2 YYEEEE. V dropped 0 bases and J dropped 11; count of bases not matched to a gene: 9. This CDR3 spans 15 amino acids. The CDR3 loop is CASSLGQGASEKLFF. In nucleotides, the CDR3 is TGTGCCAGCAGCTTGGGGCAGGGGGCAAGTGAGAAACTGTTTTTT.

The V call is TRBV28, the J call TRBJ2-7; 13 nucleotides align to TRBD2. CDR3 length: 16 amino acids. After removal of 4 bases from V and 5 bases from J, the junction contained 8 bases not matched to a gene. The germline V gene encodes CDR1 MDHEN and CDR2 SYDVKM. The CDR3: CASSSPGLAGSHEQYF. The CDR3 DNA sequence: TGTGCCAGCAGTTCGCCGGGACTAGCGGGAAGCCACGAGCAGTACTTC.

This clonotype showed up just a few times. The chain is built from TRBV27 and TRBJ2-1; 10 nucleotides agree with TRBD2. The CDR3 covers 12 residues. Germline V gene data show CDR1 as MNHEY and CDR2 as SMNVEV (reference sequence). Germline trimming cut 2 bases from V and 13 bases from J; bases unmatched to any gene: 2. CDR3 DNA sequence: TGTGCCAGCAGTTTAGGGACTAGCGAACAGTTCTTC. This encodes CASSLGTSEQFF.

This clonotype has only a few counts. V is TRBV6-1 and J is TRBJ1-5; a possible D gene is TRBD1 (5 bases). With 11 bases removed from V and 2 bases from J, the gap between germline ends came to 10 bases. This CDR3 has 12 residues. The germline V gene has CDR1 MNHNS and CDR2 SASEGT. The CDR3 bases are TGTGCCGGGGGGATTGGCAATCAGCCCCAGCATTTT. Translating gives CAGGIGNQPQHF.

This clonotype has a count of ten or more. This chain connects TRBV28 to TRBJ2-3; 7 bases map to TRBD1. This CDR3 has 18 residues. The germline V gene has CDR1 MDHEN and CDR2 SYDVKM. Trimming at V came to 5 bases and at J to 2 bases, leaving 16 bases not matched to a gene. CDR3 in amino acids: CASSPIGGGDRDTDTQYF. The CDR3 coding sequence is TGTGCCAGCAGTCCCATTGGGGGTGGGGACAGAGACACAGATACGCAGTATTTT. The whole variable domain, remainder taken from reference TRBV28 and TRBJ2-3, is DVKVTQSSRYLVKRTGEKVFLECVQDMDHENMFWYRQDPGLGLRLIYFSYDVKMKEKGDIPEGYSVSREKKERFSLILESASTNQTSMYLCASSPIGGGDRDTDTQYFGPGTRLTVL.

This clonotype was recorded at least ten times. V usage is TRBV7-9 and J usage is TRBJ2-3; D perhaps matches TRBD1 (7 bases). The length of the CDR3 is 17 residues. Trimming took off 2 bases at V and 4 bases at J, with 19 bases between the two ends. Germline-derived CDR1 and CDR2 are SEHNR and FQNEAQ (reference sequence). In nucleotides, the CDR3 is TGTGCCAGCAGCTTAACTCCTTCAGGGGGGAGCTCAGATACGCAGTATTTT. Translating it yields CASSLTPSGGSSDTQYF.

The chain couples TRBV6-1 to TRBJ2-7; D not certain. CDR1 and CDR2 from the germline V gene are MNHNS and SASEGT. This CDR3 contains 13 residues. Deletions cut 1 base from V and 3 bases from J, with 7 bases between. The CDR3 DNA reads as TGTGCCAGCAGTGAAGGGGTAGACTACGAGCAGTACTTC. It specifies CASSEGVDYEQYF.

The table lists this clonotype with a few counts. The gene calls are TRBV9 and TRBJ1-1, with 9 bases fitting TRBD1. The CDR3 is 14 amino acids. CDR1 is SGDLS and CDR2 is YYNGEE in the germline V gene. The ends lost 6 bases at V and 1 base at J; junction bases unmatched: 4. The DNA for the CDR3 is TGTGCCAGCACCATGGGACAGGGGAACACTGAAGCTTTCTTT. This translates into CASTMGQGNTEAFF.

This chain's CDR3 is CASSLSGGYEQFF. DNA for the CDR3: TGTGCCAGCAGTTTATCAGGGGGCTATGAGCAGTTCTTC. The chain carries TRBV27 and TRBJ2-1; 7 nucleotides agree with TRBD1. The CDR3 sequence is 13 residues long. V gave up 0 bases and J gave up 8 bases; unmatched junction bases: 1. Germline V gene lookup returns CDR1 MNHEY and CDR2 SMNVEV (reference sequence).

With regard to this clonotype: Germline and junction disagree at one end, which may indicate a read error. V is TRBV28 and J is TRBJ1-2, with D unclear. CDR1 and CDR2 (germline): MDHEN, SYDVKM. The CDR3 sequence is 14 residues long. CDR3 residues: CASRPPRADYGCTF. In nucleotides, the CDR3 is TGTGCCAGCAGACCCCCCCGCGCCGACTATGGCTGCACCTTC.

The sample holds a few counts of this clonotype. The J gene is TRBJ2-7, the V gene TRBV7-2, with TRBD2 matching 13 bases. This CDR3 has 15 amino acids. Germline trimming cut 5 bases from V and 5 bases from J; bases unmatched to any gene: 6. Germline V CDR1 and CDR2: SGHTA, FQGNSA. The CDR3 sequence: CASSDGLAGVNEQYF. CDR3 in DNA: TGTGCCAGCAGCGATGGACTAGCGGGAGTAAACGAGCAGTACTTC.

This clonotype was picked up many times. The DNA of the CDR3 is TGCAGCGCCGGCCTCCCCGGACTAGCGGGAGGGAGTCTCCAAGAGACCCAGTACTTC. Translating it yields CSAGLPGLAGGSLQETQYF. The chain joins TRBV29-1 to TRBJ2-5; 15 bases agree with TRBD2. Germline values: CDR1 SQVTM, CDR2 ANQGSEA. The CDR3 spans 19 residues. With 7 bases clipped from V and 1 base from J, the junction kept 16 bases outside the gene matches.

The rearrangement joins TRBV27 to TRBJ2-7, with D unresolved. CDR1 is MNHEY and CDR2 is SMNVEV in the germline V gene (reference sequence). The V end lost 2 bases, the J end lost 2 bases, and 10 bases lay between the germline ends. This CDR3 has 14 amino acids. Written as DNA, the CDR3 is TGTGCCAGCAGTTTAATCGACGGTACCTACGAGCAGTACTTC. Residues: CASSLIDGTYEQYF.

At least ten counts were recorded for this clonotype. The chain carries TRBV30 and TRBJ2-2; D is unresolved. CDR3 length equals 12 residues. Trimming left V 1 base short and J 5 bases short, with 5 bases between. Germline CDR1 and CDR2: GTSNPN and SVGIG (reference sequence). CDR3 residues: CAWSDETGELFF. The DNA of the CDR3 is TGTGCCTGGAGTGATGAAACCGGGGAGCTGTTTTTT.

This clonotype was found once. The rearrangement uses TRBV7-6 and TRBJ2-7, with 8 positions matching TRBD1. Germline V gives CDR1 SGHVS, CDR2 FNYEAQ. V was clipped by 5 bases and J by 4 bases; unmatched bases: 13. This CDR3 is 16 amino acids long. The CDR3 loop reads CASSLETTGAKYEQYF. CDR3 coding DNA: TGTGCCAGCAGCCTCGAGACGACAGGGGCGAAATACGAGCAGTACTTC.

This clonotype was detected a few times. The chain joins TRBV9 to TRBJ2-1; the D gene is possibly TRBD1 (5 bases). The CDR3 runs 12 residues. Per the germline V gene, CDR1 is SGDLS and CDR2 is YYNGEE. V was clipped by 4 bases and J by 6 bases, with 8 bases between them. The CDR3, as DNA: TGTGCCAGCAGCAAGGACACCAATGAGCAGTTCTTC. Its translation is CASSKDTNEQFF.

This chain joins TRBV7-9 and TRBJ2-6; 8 bases are a match to TRBD1. After removal of 5 bases from V and 3 bases from J, the junction contained 6 bases not matched to a gene. There are 16 residues in the CDR3. The V gene's germline CDR1 is SEHNR and CDR2 FQNEAQ (reference sequence). The chain's CDR3 is CASSPQGAVGANVLTF. In DNA form, the CDR3 reads TGTGCCAGCAGCCCTCAGGGGGCTGTTGGGGCCAACGTCCTGACTTTC.

This clonotype was recorded a few times. The chain combines TRBV12-3 or TRBV12-4 with TRBJ2-7; D gene ambiguous. The CDR3 has 13 residues. Trimming took 3 bases from V and 4 from J, leaving 10 bases between them. The CDR3 DNA sequence: TGTGCCAGCAGTTTGTATCAAGAGTACGAGCAGTACTTC. Translating gives CASSLYQEYEQYF.

This clonotype has only a few counts. This chain joins TRBV5-1 and TRBJ2-5, with D possibly TRBD1 on 6 matching bases. Germline assignment: CDR1 SGHRS and CDR2 YFSETQ. The V end lost 3 bases, the J end lost 4 bases, and 19 bases lay between the germline ends. The CDR3 loop spans 16 amino acids. The CDR3 loop reads CASSSGDILVRETQYF. The CDR3 DNA reads as TGCGCCAGCAGCTCCGGGGACATACTAGTGAGAGAGACCCAGTACTTC.

Comment on this clonotype: This may be a read error: a much more frequent sequence differs by one nucleotide. This sequence joins TRBV18 and TRBJ2-7; the D gene is possibly TRBD1 (6 bases). Germline values: CDR1 KGHSH, CDR2 LQKENI. This CDR3 comprises 13 residues. The CDR3 spells CAGSPDRTYEQYF. CDR3 nucleotide sequence: TGTGCCGGCTCGCCCGACAGGACCTACGAGCAGTACTTC.